These T cell receptor beta chains were read from a single sample in a study of T cell responses to AZD1222 COVID-19 vaccine. The protocol was immunoSEQ multiplex PCR, while the TCRdb copy is restricted to in-frame clones and leaves out a portion. The data show some 80,000 clones, approximately 90% seen once. The input for sequencing was peripheral blood, taken on day 0 of AZD1222 vaccination. The source of these receptors is an adult in good health. The conserved cysteine and the conserved F or W are not part of the CDR3 here.

CDR3: ASSQEATETRGYT
V: TRBV4-1
J: TRBJ1-2

CDR3: ASSLRTGGEFT
V: TRBV27
J: TRBJ1-2

CDR3: ASSRGRSNQPQH
V: TRBV27
J: TRBJ1-5

CDR3: ASSPKTSGNTIY
V: TRBV5-6
J: TRBJ1-3

CDR3: ASSFSSVSTQH
V: TRBV5-1
J: TRBJ1-5

CDR3: ASSSQGTGLSQPQH
V: TRBV6-5
J: TRBJ1-5

CDR3: ASSLRGGTSGTGEQF
V: TRBV7-7
J: TRBJ2-1

CDR3: ASSVEAGNTIY
V: TRBV9
J: TRBJ1-3

CDR3: ASSPRDGPYNSPLH
V: TRBV9
J: TRBJ1-6

CDR3: ASSWGSEETQY
V: TRBV5-4
J: TRBJ2-5

CDR3: ATSLGGYGYT
V: TRBV15
J: TRBJ1-2

CDR3: AWSRVGGNQPQH
V: TRBV30
J: TRBJ1-5

CDR3: ASSGQGASQPQH
V: TRBV19
J: TRBJ1-5

CDR3: ASRKGGGRWDTQY
V: TRBV4-3
J: TRBJ2-3

CDR3: ASSGRAQNQPQH
V: TRBV9
J: TRBJ1-5

CDR3: ASSGTAYGYT
V: TRBV28
J: TRBJ1-2

CDR3: AREEPLNGYT
V: TRBV2
J: TRBJ1-2

CDR3: ASSLTVVSDTQY
V: TRBV11-3
J: TRBJ2-3

CDR3: ASSLTAVSNYGYT
V: TRBV7-3
J: TRBJ1-2

CDR3: ASSLVGRLSNQPQH
V: TRBV11-2
J: TRBJ1-5

CDR3: ASSLLLNNEAF
V: TRBV7-8
J: TRBJ1-1

CDR3: ASSRVGLAGTEDTQY
V: TRBV7-3
J: TRBJ2-3